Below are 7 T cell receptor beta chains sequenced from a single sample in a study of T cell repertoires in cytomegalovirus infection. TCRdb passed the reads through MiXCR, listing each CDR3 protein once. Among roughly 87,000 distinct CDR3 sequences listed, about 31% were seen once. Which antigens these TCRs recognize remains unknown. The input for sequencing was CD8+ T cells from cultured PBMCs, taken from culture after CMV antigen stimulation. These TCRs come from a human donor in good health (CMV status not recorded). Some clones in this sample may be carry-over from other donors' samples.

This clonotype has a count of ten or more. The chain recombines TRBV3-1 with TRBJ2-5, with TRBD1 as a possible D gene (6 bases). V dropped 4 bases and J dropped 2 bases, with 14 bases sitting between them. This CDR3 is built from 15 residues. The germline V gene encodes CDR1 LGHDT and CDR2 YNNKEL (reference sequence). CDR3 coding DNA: TGTGCCAGCAGCCGAACTGCCAGGGGACAAGAGACCCAGTACTTC. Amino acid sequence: CASSRTARGQETQYF.

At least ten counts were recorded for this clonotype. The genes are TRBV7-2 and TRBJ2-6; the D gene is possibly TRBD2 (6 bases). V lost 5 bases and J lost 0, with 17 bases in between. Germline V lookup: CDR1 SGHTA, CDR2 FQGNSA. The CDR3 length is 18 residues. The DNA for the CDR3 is TGTGCCAGCAGCCTTATGGGGGGAGTCAGCTCTGGGGCCAACGTCCTGACTTTC. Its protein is CASSLMGGVSSGANVLTF.

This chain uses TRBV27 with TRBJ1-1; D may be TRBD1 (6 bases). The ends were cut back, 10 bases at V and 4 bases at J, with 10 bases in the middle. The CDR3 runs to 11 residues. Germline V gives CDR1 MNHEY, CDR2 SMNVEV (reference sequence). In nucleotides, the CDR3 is TGTGCCACCAAGGGGGGCACTGAAGCTTTCTTT. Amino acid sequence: CATKGGTEAFF.

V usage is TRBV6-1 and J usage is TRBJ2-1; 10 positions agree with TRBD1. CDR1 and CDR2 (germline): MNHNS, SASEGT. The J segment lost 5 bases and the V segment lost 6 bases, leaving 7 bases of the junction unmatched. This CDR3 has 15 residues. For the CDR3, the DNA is TGTGCCAGCAGAGACTGGGGGACAGGGGACAATGAGCAGTTCTTC. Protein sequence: CASRDWGTGDNEQFF.

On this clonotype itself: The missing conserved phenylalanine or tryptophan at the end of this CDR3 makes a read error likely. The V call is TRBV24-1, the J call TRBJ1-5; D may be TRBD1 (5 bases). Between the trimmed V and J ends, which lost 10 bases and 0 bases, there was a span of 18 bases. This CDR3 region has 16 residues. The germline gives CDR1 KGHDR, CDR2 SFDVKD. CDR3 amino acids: CATWSRQSNSNQPQHS. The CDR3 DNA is TGTGCCACTTGGTCGCGACAGAGTAATAGCAATCAGCCCCAGCATTCT.

The CDR3 here is CASSGQGTPLHF. The CDR3 DNA is TGTGCCAGCAGCGGACAGGGTACACCCCTCCACTTT. The rearrangement links TRBV7-6 to TRBJ1-6; TRBD1 agrees at 8 bases. J gave up 11 bases and V 5 bases, and 2 bases lay outside the gene matches. Germline V gene data show CDR1 as SGHVS and CDR2 as FNYEAQ. The CDR3 sequence is 12 residues long.

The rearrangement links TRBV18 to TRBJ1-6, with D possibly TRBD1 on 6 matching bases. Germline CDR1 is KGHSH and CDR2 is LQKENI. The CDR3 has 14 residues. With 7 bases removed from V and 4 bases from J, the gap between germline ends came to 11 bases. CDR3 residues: CASFRGNYNSPLHF. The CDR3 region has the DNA TGTGCCAGCTTCAGGGGCAATTATAATTCACCCCTCCACTTT.